The 22 T cell receptor beta chains listed next were all sequenced from one sample in a study of T-cell reconstitution after alpha-beta-depleted transplantation in children (dated by TCRdb to 2016 to 2018). The label giving this sample's treatment or condition can be read as: allogeneic hematopoietic cell transplantation with graft depleted of TCRalphabeta T cells and CD19 B cells. Library generation was performed with PCR. The sequencer was an Illumina HiSeq 2500. Molecular barcoding was employed in the preparation of TCR libraries, with unique molecular identifiers being used to normalize TCRbeta repertoire quantification. TCRdb reran the public reads through fastp at Q25 and MiXCR, keeping productive beta chains. CDR3 protein duplicates are merged, each entry listing the most common genes and DNA. Counted in this sample were about 610,000 distinct CDR3 sequences; over 25% of them appeared once. The ten largest clones capture around 36% of the sample.

The sequencing used PBMCs, collected before TCRalphabeta/CD19-depleted stem cell transplant. All receptors come from a boy under two years old with Wiskott-Aldrich syndrome, due to receive a stem cell transplant.

V is TRBV6-1 and J is TRBJ2-2; D gene unclear. CDR1 is MNHNS, CDR2 SASEGT, per germline. The CDR3 extends over 14 amino acids. V gave up 7 bases and J gave up 2 bases, with 11 bases separating them. The CDR3 loop reads CASKSYSNTGELFF. CDR3 coding DNA: TGTGCCAGCAAGTCGTACAGCAACACCGGGGAGCTGTTTTTT.

The V gene is TRBV12-3 or TRBV12-4, the J gene TRBJ2-3; D is possibly TRBD2 (5 bases). This CDR3 is 16 amino acids long. V gave up 6 bases and J gave up 4 bases, with 20 bases separating them. The CDR3, as DNA: TGTGCCAGCAGGGCCCGGGTTACCGGGATGGCAGATACGCAGTATTTT. Its translation: CASRARVTGMADTQYF.

This sequence joins TRBV5-1 and TRBJ2-5; D is ambiguous. CDR1 is SGHRS, CDR2 YFSETQ, per germline. Trimming took off 1 base at V and 2 bases at J, with 6 bases between the two ends. The length of the CDR3 is 13 residues. CDR3 sequence: CASSLPAQETQYF. As DNA, the CDR3 is TGCGCCAGCAGCTTGCCCGCACAAGAGACCCAGTACTTC.

This clonotype has a handful of counts. The chain is built from TRBV27 and TRBJ1-4; 11 bases match TRBD1. V lost 7 bases, J lost 14 bases, and 15 bases stayed unmatched. Germline loops: CDR1 MNHEY, CDR2 SMNVEV (reference sequence). The CDR3 totals 15 residues. DNA for the CDR3: TGTGCCAGCACCTCATCCGGGACAGGGGGTTTTCGTCTGTTTTTT. Protein product: CASTSSGTGGFRLFF.

Here the CDR3 reads CASSLESGFSEQYF. The CDR3 DNA follows: TGTGCCAGCAGCTTAGAATCGGGGTTCTCCGAGCAGTACTTC. The chain employs TRBV7-3 and TRBJ2-7; tentatively, D is TRBD2 (5 bases). V was pared by 2 bases and J by 6 bases, with 14 bases between. CDR3 size: 14 residues. Germline CDR1 SGHTA, CDR2 FQGTGA.

The chain is built from TRBV12-3 or TRBV12-4 and TRBJ2-1, with 7 bases identical to TRBD2. The CDR3 contains 14 residues. Trimming removed 2 bases from V and 9 bases from J; junction bases left unmatched: 7. This CDR3 reads CASSLYGGSPEQFF. Written as DNA, the CDR3 is TGTGCCAGCAGTTTATACGGCGGGAGTCCTGAGCAGTTCTTC.

V usage is TRBV4-1 and J usage is TRBJ2-2; no firm D call. Trimming took off 1 base at V and 3 bases at J, with 15 bases between the two ends. Germline V gives CDR1 MGHRA, CDR2 YSYEKL. The CDR3 runs 17 residues. The CDR3: CASSQGSRPRHTGELFF. The CDR3 DNA reads as TGCGCCAGCAGCCAAGGGTCCCGACCCCGACACACCGGGGAGCTGTTTTTT.

This clonotype was counted a few times. This chain links TRBV29-1 with TRBJ2-5; 10 bases align to TRBD2. CDR1 SQVTM and CDR2 ANQGSEA come from the germline V gene. V gave up 6 bases and J gave up 5 bases; unmatched junction bases: 12. The CDR3 has 15 residues. CDR3 DNA sequence: TGCAGCGTAGTACCTAGCGGGAGAACATCTGAGACCCAGTACTTC. Protein sequence: CSVVPSGRTSETQYF.

The chain joins TRBV6-2 or TRBV6-3 to TRBJ2-3; no clear D gene. Per the germline V gene, CDR1 is MNHEY and CDR2 is SVGEGT. Trimming took 7 bases from V and 2 from J, leaving 13 bases between them. The CDR3 sequence is 14 residues long. The CDR3 here is CASTLRDFTDTQYF. The CDR3 region has the DNA TGTGCCAGCACCCTACGAGATTTCACAGATACGCAGTATTTT.

This clonotype turned up a few times. J is TRBJ1-1 and V is TRBV5-1, with a possible D match to TRBD1 (6 bases). In germline, CDR1 is SGHRS, CDR2 YFSETQ. V gave up 0 bases and J gave up 0 bases, with 12 bases separating them. The CDR3 contains 16 residues. In nucleotides, the CDR3 is TGCGCCAGCAGCTTGGGTGCAGGGGCCATGAACACTGAAGCTTTCTTT. This sequence encodes CASSLGAGAMNTEAFF.

This clonotype appeared a few times. The rearrangement joins TRBV28 to TRBJ2-7, with 7 bases lining up with TRBD1. With 7 bases clipped from V and 5 bases from J, the junction kept 8 bases outside the gene matches. Per the germline V gene, CDR1 is MDHEN and CDR2 is SYDVKM. The CDR3 sequence is 13 residues long. The CDR3 here is CASNSGQSDEQYF. CDR3 in DNA: TGTGCCAGCAACTCGGGACAGTCGGACGAGCAGTACTTC.

The gene calls are TRBV6-6 and TRBJ1-2; tentatively, D is TRBD1 (5 bases). Germline values: CDR1 MNHNY, CDR2 SVGAGI (reference sequence). V lost 5 bases and J lost 4, with 11 bases in between. There are 13 residues in the CDR3. In DNA form, the CDR3 reads TGTGCCAGCAGTCCGGGGGACGGCTATGGCTACACCTTC. Protein: CASSPGDGYGYTF.

The CDR3 is CAWSYRTGWYNEQFF. The CDR3 DNA follows: TGTGCCTGGAGTTATCGCACGGGGTGGTACAATGAGCAGTTCTTC. The V call is TRBV30, the J call TRBJ2-1, with D possibly TRBD2 on 5 matching bases. The ends were cut back, 2 bases at V and 4 bases at J, with 15 bases in the middle. The germline V gene encodes CDR1 GTSNPN and CDR2 SVGIG (reference sequence). The CDR3 totals 15 residues.

This clonotype came up many times. The chain combines TRBV5-1 with TRBJ2-5, with a tentative D call TRBD2 (5 bases). Germline CDR1 is SGHRS and CDR2 is YFSETQ. The V gene lost 4 bases and the J gene lost 4 bases, with 11 bases spanning the gap. CDR3 size: 13 residues. CDR3 amino acids: CASSPLGGETQYF. Here the CDR3 DNA reads TGCGCCAGCAGCCCTCTTGGAGGAGAGACCCAGTACTTC.

CDR3 protein: CASRDRALSTDTQYF. The CDR3, as DNA: TGTGCCAGCAGGGACAGGGCGCTTAGCACAGATACGCAGTATTTT. V usage is TRBV27 and J usage is TRBJ2-3; TRBD1 matches 8 bases. The CDR3 is 15 residues long. The junction had 5 bases not matched to a gene; V was cut back by 6 bases and J by 0 bases. CDR1 and CDR2 (germline): MNHEY, SMNVEV (reference sequence).

J is TRBJ2-1 and V is TRBV5-4, with TRBD2 matching over 14 bases. The CDR3 covers 16 residues. Unmatched junction bases numbered 4, after V lost 0 bases and J lost 8 bases. The germline V gene encodes CDR1 SGHNT and CDR2 YYREEE (reference sequence). The CDR3 nucleotides are TGTGCCAGCAGCTTGGCGGGACTAGCGGGAGTGCATGAGCAGTTCTTC. Protein sequence: CASSLAGLAGVHEQFF. Using reference TRBV5-4 and TRBJ2-1 for the parts outside the CDR3, the full variable domain is ETGVTQSPTHLIKTRGQQVTLRCSSQSGHNTVSWYQQALGQGPQFIFQYYREEENGRGNFPPRFSGLQFPNYSSELNVNALELDDSALYLCASSLAGLAGVHEQFFGPGTRLTVL.

The sample holds a few counts of this clonotype. V usage is TRBV28 and J usage is TRBJ2-1; the D gene is possibly TRBD2 (5 bases). Germline values: CDR1 MDHEN, CDR2 SYDVKM. CDR3 length: 14 residues. With 6 bases removed from V and 4 bases from J, the gap between germline ends came to 13 bases. CDR3: CASSRAAIYNEQFF. Written as DNA, the CDR3 is TGTGCCAGCAGCCGAGCGGCAATTTACAATGAGCAGTTCTTC. Together with reference TRBV28 and TRBJ2-1, the CDR3 gives the full variable domain: DVKVTQSSRYLVKRTGEKVFLECVQDMDHENMFWYRQDPGLGLRLIYFSYDVKMKEKGDIPEGYSVSREKKERFSLILESASTNQTSMYLCASSRAAIYNEQFFGPGTRLTVL.

The chain carries TRBV4-1 and TRBJ2-1; 8 bases are a match to TRBD2. J was trimmed by 6 bases and V by 3 bases; bases with no gene match: 10. Germline V gives CDR1 MGHRA, CDR2 YSYEKL. The CDR3 loop spans 16 amino acids. The CDR3 spells CASSHLGGGLGNEQFF. Here the CDR3 DNA reads TGCGCCAGCAGCCACCTGGGCGGGGGGCTGGGCAATGAGCAGTTCTTC.

The chain links TRBV29-1 to TRBJ1-2; perhaps TRBD1 as D (5 bases). V shed 8 bases and J shed 2 bases, with 15 bases lying between them. CDR1 is SQVTM and CDR2 is ANQGSEA in the germline V gene. This CDR3 is built from 13 residues. The CDR3 reads CSLRGKKNYGYTF. CDR3 bases: TGCAGCCTACGGGGGAAAAAGAACTATGGCTACACCTTC.

The chain uses TRBV28 and TRBJ2-1; D gene uncertain. The germline V gene encodes CDR1 MDHEN and CDR2 SYDVKM. Trimming took off 2 bases at V and 7 bases at J, with 12 bases between the two ends. This CDR3 comprises 14 residues. CDR3 in amino acids: CASSLATELNEQFF. The CDR3 nucleotides are TGTGCCAGCAGTTTAGCGACTGAGCTTAATGAGCAGTTCTTC.

J is TRBJ2-7 and V is TRBV5-1; 7 nucleotides align to TRBD2. From germline, CDR1 is SGHRS and CDR2 YFSETQ. The CDR3 sequence is 16 residues long. The V gene end was trimmed by 0 bases and the J gene end by 2 bases; junction bases not matched to a gene: 8. CDR3 sequence reads: CASSLVTSTETYEQYF. In nucleotides, the CDR3 is TGCGCCAGCAGCTTGGTGACTAGCACTGAAACCTACGAGCAGTACTTC.

The chain links TRBV7-9 to TRBJ2-1, with unresolved D. The CDR3 is made up of 9 amino acids. The ends were cut back, 8 bases at V and 10 bases at J, with 6 bases in the middle. CDR1 SEHNR and CDR2 FQNEAQ come from the germline V gene (reference sequence). The CDR3 DNA is TGTGCCAGCGGAAGGGAGCAGTTCTTC. Protein product: CASGREQFF.